This T cell receptor beta chain was captured in a study of T cells in Graves' hyperthyroidism and ophthalmopathy. Study-wide results and caveats: Onset of ophthalmopathy came a median approximately 6.8 months after the model predicted it.

RNA transcripts gave rise to amplified TCR beta CDR3 regions. TCR CDR3 underwent first-round RT-PCR with the HTBI primer set. TCRdb recomputed calls from the multiplex PCR reads with MiXCR, one row per CDR3 protein. The sample has about 640,000 distinct CDR3 sequences, under 25% seen once. Note on this clonotype: Its matching antigen is unknown.

In germline, CDR1 is SGHAT, CDR2 FQNNGV. V lost 5 bases and J lost 7, with 18 bases in between. The CDR3 is 14 residues long. Used for diagnoses were clinical symptoms, serum thyroxine and TRAb, thyroid ultrasound and orbital computed tomography. PBMCs were obtained from 10 ml fresh peripheral blood. This TCR was sampled from a young man with Graves' ophthalmopathy. This chain uses TRBV11-2 with TRBJ2-7, with D perhaps TRBD1 (6 bases). The sequenced material came from blood. CDR3 amino acids: CASSPNWDIGEQYF. CDR3 in DNA: TGTGCCAGCAGCCCTAACTGGGACATTGGAGAGCAGTACTTC.